The source of this T cell receptor beta chain is a study of shared clonotypes between healthy human individuals. In the study overall: Participating donors consisted of a couple of women and a few men aged 18 to 49. General study points: How much donors shared clonotypes was expected to be affected by sequencing depth. Across subsets, estimated richness was generally greater for naive than for memory populations.

With regard to this clone: The antigen is unknown. The same CDR3 also results from other DNA sequences found in this sample.

Produced via immunoSEQ multiplex PCR; TCRdb's table is partial and in-frame only. Of 2 million to 3 million clones listed, more than 85% were seen once; the top ten hold approximately 0.37%. Those who donated were healthy HIV-negative adults, with no recent acute infections or vaccinations reported. This clonotype was obtained from a man between 18 and 29 years old in good health. Some clones in this sample may be carry-over from other donors' samples. Sequences were obtained from naive CD4+ T cells from PBMCs. As to subset: CD45RA+ positively selected.

CDR3 coding DNA: TGCGCCAGCAGCTTGGAGGGTAAGGGTCAGCCCCAGCATTTT. It codes for CASSLEGKGQPQHF. The chain is built from TRBV5-1 and TRBJ1-5; D uncertain. Trimming left V 0 bases short and J 6 bases short, with 10 bases between. The CDR3 runs 14 residues. Germline V lookup: CDR1 SGHRS, CDR2 YFSETQ.